This T cell receptor (beta chain) was sequenced in a study of blood T cells in healthy people across ages. The second PCR ran roughly 6 to 11 cycles with a sample-barcoded 5' primer and J-beta primers. TCRdb reanalysed the 5' RACE reads using MiXCR and keeps one entry per CDR3 protein. Here the sample spans roughly 1.4 million distinct CDR3 sequences, around 55% being singletons. This sequence was found in a man younger than 30 in good health. The specimen sequenced was blood.

This chain's CDR3 is CASRHGVSEAFF. In DNA form, the CDR3 reads TGTGCCAGCAGGCACGGGGTTTCTGAAGCTTTCTTT. This rearrangement joins TRBV6-5 to TRBJ1-1; D ambiguous. The V gene's germline CDR1 is MNHEY and CDR2 SVGAGI. V lost 6 bases and J 6 bases, leaving 11 bases between the germline ends. The CDR3 has 12 residues.